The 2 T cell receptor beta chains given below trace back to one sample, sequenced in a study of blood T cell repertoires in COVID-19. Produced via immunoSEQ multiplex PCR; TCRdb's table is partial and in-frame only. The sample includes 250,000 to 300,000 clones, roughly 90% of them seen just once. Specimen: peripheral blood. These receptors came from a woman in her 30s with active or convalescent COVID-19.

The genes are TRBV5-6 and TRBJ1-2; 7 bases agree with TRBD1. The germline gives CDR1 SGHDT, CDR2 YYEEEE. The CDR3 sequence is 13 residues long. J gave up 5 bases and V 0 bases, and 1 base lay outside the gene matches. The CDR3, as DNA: TGTGCCAGCAGCTTGGGGGACAGTTATGGCTACACCTTC. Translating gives CASSLGDSYGYTF.

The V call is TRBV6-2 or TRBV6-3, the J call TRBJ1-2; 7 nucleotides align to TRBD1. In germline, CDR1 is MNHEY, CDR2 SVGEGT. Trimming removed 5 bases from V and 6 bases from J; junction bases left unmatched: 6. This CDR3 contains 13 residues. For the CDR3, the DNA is TGTGCCAGCAGTCAACAGGGGTTAGATGGCTACACCTTC. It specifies CASSQQGLDGYTF.